The entry below describes one T cell receptor (beta chain). This record comes from a study of blood T cell repertoires in COVID-19. Study as a whole: Italy, Spain and the United States were the sources of the convalescent and acute COVID-19 samples. PBMCs, B-cell-depleted T cells, or T cells provided the cDNA or gDNA that made up the material.

Original methodology: For nucleated cells, counts were estimated from reference gene primer amplification. The protocol was immunoSEQ multiplex PCR, while the TCRdb copy is restricted to in-frame clones and leaves out a portion. That table is the source of V, J and clone size, and D and trimming were worked out from the DNA. Of about 25,000 clones listed, roughly nine tenths are singletons. The CDR3 is made up of 15 amino acids. Trimming took 3 bases from V and 8 from J, leaving 17 bases between them. Germline V gives CDR1 MDHEN, CDR2 SYDVKM. Sequencing was performed on peripheral blood. This TCR derives from a man in his 70s with acute or convalescent COVID-19. The chain carries TRBV28 and TRBJ2-1; TRBD1 might be the D (6 bases). The CDR3 bases are TGTGCCAGCAGTTTTTCGAACACGGCAGGGGATGAGCAGTTCTTC. This translates into CASSFSNTAGDEQFF.